This T cell receptor beta chain was identified in a study of PD-L1 blockade in urothelial cancer. Study information: The median number of T cells present in blood samples was 140,000 to 150,000.

The germline CDR1 and CDR2 sequences are MNHEY and SVGAGI. V trimming: 2 bases; J trimming: 2 bases; junction bases outside the gene matches: 2. The CDR3 is 15 amino acids. PCRs each included synthetic TCR analog templates spiked in. The method was immunoSEQ multiplex PCR; TCRdb's version includes in-frame clones alone and lacks a portion of them. The table records 30,000 to 50,000 clones, approximately 90% of them present only once. Source: PBMCs, taken around atezolizumab (anti-PD-L1) treatment. The source is a man aged 60-69 years with urothelial cancer. This chain uses TRBV6-5 with TRBJ2-7; TRBD1 aligns across 11 bases. The CDR3 sequence is CASSYGTGGTYEQYF. The CDR3 DNA follows: TGTGCCAGCAGTTACGGGACAGGGGGGACCTACGAGCAGTACTTC.